This TCR beta chain was recorded in a study of neurological immune-mediated disorders. Whole-study results and caveats: Expanded clones shared no identical CDR3 amino acid sequences across subjects, which suggested private TCR-beta repertoires in all groups.

5'RACE employing 10-nucleotide random UMIs yielded the cDNA. In TCRdb, the 5' RACE reads were re-called with MiXCR into one record per CDR3 protein. This sample has 39,000 or so distinct CDR3 sequences, with about 4.8% found just once. This clonotype was picked up many times. Its antigen is not known. Germline CDR1 reads MNHNS; CDR2 reads SASEGT. Trimming at V came to 7 bases and at J to 5 bases, leaving 11 bases not matched to a gene. The CDR3 loop spans 15 amino acids. The material sequenced was CD4+ T cells from blood. This chain connects TRBV6-1 to TRBJ2-7; 10 nucleotides align to TRBD1. The clonotype originates from a man younger than 35 in good health. The CDR3 DNA reads TGTGCCAGCACAGGTCTGAGACAGGGGGCGAACGAGCAGTACTTC. Its translation: CASTGLRQGANEQYF.